The text below deals with one TCR beta chain. The data belong to a study of graft-versus-host responses after intestinal transplantation. Generated by immunoSEQ multiplex PCR, the TCRdb table keeps only in-frame clones and is missing some. The sample lists tens of thousands of clones; roughly 92% were seen once. Trimming removed 5 bases from V and 1 base from J, with 8 bases in between. The V gene's germline CDR1 is KGHSH and CDR2 LQKENI. The CDR3 is made up of 13 amino acids. The sample in question was bone marrow, obtained approximately 100 weeks after intestinal transplantation. The rearrangement uses TRBV18 and TRBJ1-1, with D possibly TRBD1 on 5 matching bases. The TCR sequence derives from a human patient who received an intestinal transplant, so some T cells may come from the graft donor. CDR3 region: CASSVGQNTEAFF. The CDR3 coding sequence is TGTGCCAGCTCAGTCGGACAGAACACTGAAGCTTTCTTT.